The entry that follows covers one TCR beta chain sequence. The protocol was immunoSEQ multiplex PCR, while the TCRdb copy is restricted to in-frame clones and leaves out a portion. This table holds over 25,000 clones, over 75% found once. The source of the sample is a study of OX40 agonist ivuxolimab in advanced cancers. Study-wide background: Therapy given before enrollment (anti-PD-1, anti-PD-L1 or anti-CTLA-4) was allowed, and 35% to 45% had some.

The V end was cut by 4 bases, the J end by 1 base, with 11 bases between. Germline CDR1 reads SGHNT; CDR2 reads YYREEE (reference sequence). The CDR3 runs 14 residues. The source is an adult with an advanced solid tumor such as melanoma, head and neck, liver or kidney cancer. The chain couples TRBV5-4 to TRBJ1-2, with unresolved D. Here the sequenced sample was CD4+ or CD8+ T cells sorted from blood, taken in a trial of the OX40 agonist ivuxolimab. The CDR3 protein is CASSLDNFNYGYTF. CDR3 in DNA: TGTGCCAGCAGCCTTGACAACTTTAACTATGGCTACACCTTC.